The rows below give T cell receptor beta chains drawn from one sample of a study of T cells after yellow fever vaccination. MiXCR, applied by TCRdb to the 5' RACE reads, yields one record per CDR3 protein. This table holds 620,000 or so distinct CDR3 sequences, around 12% found once. This sample comprised PBMCs, obtained on the day of the yellow fever booster vaccination. The receptors stem from a man younger than 45 who received the YFV17D yellow fever vaccine. The CDR3 runs from the conserved cysteine through the conserved F or W. D genes are given only for firm matches. Rows may omit the clone size; those that give it use once, few, many or a size class.

DNA,CDR3,V,J,size,D
TGTGCCAGCAGCCCAGAGGTTGGTCCCTACGAGCAGTACTTC,CASSPEVGPYEQYF,TRBV7-9,TRBJ2-7,.,.
TGTGCCTGGAGTGTACAGGCAGGGTTATATGAAAAACTGTTTTTT,CAWSVQAGLYEKLFF,TRBV30,TRBJ1-4,few,.
TGCGCCAGCGATGCGGGGGGCACCGGGGAGCTGTTTTTT,CASDAGGTGELFF,TRBV4-3,TRBJ2-2,few,TRBD2
TGTGCCAGCGAAGCAGGGGGACTAGTTATTACTGAGCAGTTCTTC,CASEAGGLVITEQFF,TRBV19,TRBJ2-1,few,.
TGTGCCAGCAGCTCCGTAGCTGAAGCTTTCTTT,CASSSVAEAFF,TRBV7-9,TRBJ1-1,few,.
TGTGCCAGCAGCCGACCCTGGGGTGAGCAGTTCTTC,CASSRPWGEQFF,TRBV12-3/TRBV12-4,TRBJ2-1,few,.
TGTGCCAGCAGCTTGAAACAGGAACACAATGAGCAGTTCTTC,CASSLKQEHNEQFF,TRBV7-9,TRBJ2-1,.,.
TGCAGCGTTGAAGTGTACCAGGGGGCTGAAGCTTTCTTT,CSVEVYQGAEAFF,TRBV29-1,TRBJ1-1,few,TRBD1
TGCAGTGCTGATCGGAGCAAGCACAATGAGCAGTTCTTC,CSADRSKHNEQFF,TRBV20-1,TRBJ2-1,.,.
TGTGCCAGCAGCGAGCGTATAGCGGGCCTAACCTACGAGCAGTACTTC,CASSERIAGLTYEQYF,TRBV7-2,TRBJ2-7,.,TRBD2
TGTGCCAGCTCACCACCGGGTTTTCACACTGAAGCTTTCTTT,CASSPPGFHTEAFF,TRBV18,TRBJ1-1,few,.
TGTGCCAGCAGCGGAACCGGCGGGAGAGGCACCGGGGAGCTGTTTTTT,CASSGTGGRGTGELFF,TRBV7-3,TRBJ2-2,few,TRBD2
TGTGCCAGCAGACCCACCAGCGGCAAACCGGACGCAGATACGCAGTATTTT,CASRPTSGKPDADTQYF,TRBV7-2,TRBJ2-3,many,.
TGTGCCACCAGCAGACGGGGGGTACTAGCGGGAGCCCCGGCAGATACGCAGTATTTT,CATSRRGVLAGAPADTQYF,TRBV15,TRBJ2-3,.,TRBD2
TGTGCCAGCAGTGAACATCCGGGGGCGAGTGGCTACACCTTC,CASSEHPGASGYTF,TRBV2,TRBJ1-2,.,.
TGTGCCAGCAGATCATACCGGGACCAGGGGGCCAATGAGCAGTCCTTC,CASRSYRDQGANEQSF,TRBV6-1,TRBJ2-1,once,TRBD1
TGTGCCAGCAGTTTAGCGCGGGGGGATCAGCCCCAGCATTTT,CASSLARGDQPQHF,TRBV12-3/TRBV12-4,TRBJ1-5,many,.
TGTGCCAGCAGCTGGGGCCGGGAGGGCCAGGATGCAGATACGCAGTATTTT,CASSWGREGQDADTQYF,TRBV11-3,TRBJ2-3,.,TRBD2
TGTGCCAGCAGCTTACGGACTAGCGGAAGGAGAAGCTCCTACAATGAGCAGTTCTTC,CASSLRTSGRRSSYNEQFF,TRBV11-1,TRBJ2-1,.,TRBD2
TGTGCCATCAGTAAAACGGGACTAGATAACTACGAGCAGTACTTC,CAISKTGLDNYEQYF,TRBV10-3,TRBJ2-7,few,TRBD2
TGCGGGGGACTATGGATGGGGGAGCAGTACTTC,CGGLWMGEQYF,TRBV20-1,TRBJ2-7,.,TRBD2
TGTGCCAGCAGTTACGGGACTAGCCTCTACAATGAGCAGTTCTTC,CASSYGTSLYNEQFF,TRBV6-5,TRBJ2-1,few,TRBD2
TGTGCCTGGAATCGGGGAGTCGGGAGGGCCGGCCAAGAGACCCAGTACTTC,CAWNRGVGRAGQETQYF,TRBV30,TRBJ2-5,.,TRBD2
TGTGCCAGCAGCTCGCCCCTCTCCGTCTGGTCTGAAGCTTTCTTT,CASSSPLSVWSEAFF,TRBV5-6,TRBJ1-1,.,.
TGTGCCAGCAGTTACCCCGTTTTTACAGATACGCAGTATTTT,CASSYPVFTDTQYF,TRBV6-5,TRBJ2-3,few,.
TGTGCCAGCAGCTCGGCAGGTCTCCGCTACACCTTC,CASSSAGLRYTF,TRBV7-8,TRBJ1-2,.,.